The rows below give T cell receptor beta chains drawn from one sample of a study of Graves' ophthalmopathy and Graves' hyperthyroidism. TCRdb re-derived calls from the multiplex PCR reads in MiXCR, one entry per CDR3 protein. The sample records over 40,000 distinct CDR3 sequences, 50% being singletons. The specimen sequenced was peripheral blood. The source of these receptors is an adult man with Graves' ophthalmopathy. Both conserved end residues are part of each CDR3. The order of the fields is D gene, clone size, V gene, J gene, CDR3 DNA, CDR3 protein. The D gene is left open where the match is weak. A row's size may be missing; if present it is once, few, many or a size class.

>.|.|TRBV10-3|TRBJ2-3
TGTGCCAGCGAACAGGGAGGAAGGACAGATACGCAGTATTTT
CASEQGGRTDTQYF
>.|many|TRBV6-6|TRBJ2-7
TGTGCCAGCAGTTATGCAGGCAGCTCCTACGAGCAGTACTTC
CASSYAGSSYEQYF
>.|many|TRBV27|TRBJ2-1
TGTGCCAGCAGTCACGACAGCTACAATGAGCAGTTCTTC
CASSHDSYNEQFF
>.|.|TRBV7-3|TRBJ2-7
TGTGCCAGCAGTCCCGCCACAGGGTACTTC
CASSPATGYF
>.|.|TRBV5-4|TRBJ1-1
TGTGCCAGCAGCTTTGATCCCCAACGGGAGGGTTACACTGAAGCTTTCTTT
CASSFDPQREGYTEAFF
>TRBD1|.|TRBV10-3|TRBJ1-3
TGTGCCAGCAATCAACCAGGGGGGACTGGAAACACCATATATTTT
CASNQPGGTGNTIYF
>TRBD1|.|TRBV5-6|TRBJ1-2
TGTACCAGCAGCTTGGGGACAGTCCCGACTTATGGCTACACCTTC
CTSSLGTVPTYGYTF
>.|few|TRBV5-4|TRBJ2-7
TGTGCCAGCAGCCGGGACTCGCTGAGGAACACCGGGGAGCTGTACTTC
CASSRDSLRNTGELYF
>.|.|TRBV2|TRBJ2-1
TGTGCCAGCATCCGGACAGTTCTAAATGAGCAGTTCTTC
CASIRTVLNEQFF
>.|medium-sized|TRBV25-1|TRBJ2-2
TGTGCCAGCGAGACAGTGACTGACGGCAACACCGGGGAGCTGTTTTTT
CASETVTDGNTGELFF
>TRBD1|.|TRBV28|TRBJ2-7
TGTGCCAGCACCGTCGGGACAGGGGACGAGCAGTACTTC
CASTVGTGDEQYF
>.|many|TRBV6-5|TRBJ2-7
TGTGCCAGCAGTCAAGACGAGCCTTACGAGCAGTACTTC
CASSQDEPYEQYF
>.|many|TRBV12-3/TRBV12-4|TRBJ2-7
TGTGCCAGCAGTTTAGATGGGGTCTACGAGCAGTACTTC
CASSLDGVYEQYF
>.|.|TRBV24-1|TRBJ2-7
TGTGCCACCAGTGATTACAGGGTAGGGGTCTACGAGCAGTACTTC
CATSDYRVGVYEQYF
>.|.|TRBV19|TRBJ1-2
TGTGCCAGTAGCGATATGAACTATGGCTACACCTTC
CASSDMNYGYTF
>.|medium-sized|TRBV15|TRBJ1-5
TGTGCCACCAGCAGACAGGGAGGGACCAATCAGCCCCAGCATTTT
CATSRQGGTNQPQHF
>TRBD2|many|TRBV4-2|TRBJ2-7
TGTGCCAGCAGCCAAGTAGCGGGGGCCTCCTACGAGCAGTACTTC
CASSQVAGASYEQYF
>.|few|TRBV20-1|TRBJ2-1
TGCAGTGCTAGAGATCGGCAGGCAGGGGTGTACTTC
CSARDRQAGVYF
>TRBD2|.|TRBV7-8|TRBJ2-5
TGTGCCAGCAGCCCGGGACTAGCGGAGACCCAGTACTTC
CASSPGLAETQYF
>.|.|TRBV7-9|TRBJ2-5
TGTGCCAGCAGCCCAACACGGGGTAGAGGGGAGACCCAGTACTTC
CASSPTRGRGETQYF
>.|.|TRBV10-3|TRBJ2-1
TGTGCCATCAGTGCCACCAGCAGAGGGGGGCCCCTTAATGAGCAGTTCTTC
CAISATSRGGPLNEQFF
>TRBD2|.|TRBV20-1|TRBJ2-5
TGCAGTGCTAGTCCGGGACTAGGAGAGACCCAGTACTTC
CSASPGLGETQYF
>.|many|TRBV20-1|TRBJ1-1
TGCAGTGCTAGAGCACGCGAGGTGGTGACCACTGAAGCTTTCTTT
CSARAREVVTTEAFF
>.|.|TRBV29-1|TRBJ2-1
TGCAGCGTTGAGCCCTACAATGAGCAGTTCTTC
CSVEPYNEQFF
>.|.|TRBV10-3|TRBJ1-5
TGTGCCATCAGTGAGTCGCGACTAGCGGGAGTGAATGAGCAGCCCCAGCATTTT
CAISESRLAGVNEQPQHF
>TRBD2|few|TRBV4-1|TRBJ2-2
TGCGCCAGCAGCCAAGATTCCGGGACTAGCGGGGGGTACACCGGGGAGCTGTTTTTT
CASSQDSGTSGGYTGELFF
>.|.|TRBV29-1|TRBJ1-4
TGCAGCGTGGGAGGAAGGAGTAGTGAAAAACTGTTTTTT
CSVGGRSSEKLFF
>TRBD1|many|TRBV28|TRBJ2-5
TGTGCCAGCAGTTTATATTGGGACAGGGAAGAGACCCAGTACTTC
CASSLYWDREETQYF
>.|many|TRBV7-2|TRBJ1-1
TGTGCCAGCAGCCCTTTCGTACGGCGGGCCCTAAACACTGAAGCTTTCTTT
CASSPFVRRALNTEAFF
>.|medium-sized|TRBV7-9|TRBJ1-6
TGTGCCAGCAACCTTGGGAATTCACCCCTCCACTTT
CASNLGNSPLHF
>.|medium-sized|TRBV20-1|TRBJ1-5
TGCAGTGGAGGGGAGGACCGGAATCAGCCCCAGCATTTT
CSGGEDRNQPQHF
>.|.|TRBV29-1|TRBJ2-5
TGCAGCGTTGTCTTAGGGGCAGAGGCCCGGTACTTC
CSVVLGAEARYF
>.|few|TRBV6-6|TRBJ1-1
TGTGCCAGCAGTTTTGGGTTTAACACTGAAGCTTTCTTT
CASSFGFNTEAFF
>.|many|TRBV10-3|TRBJ2-2
TGTGCCATCAGTGATGGCAGAAACACCGGGGAGCTGTTTTTT
CAISDGRNTGELFF
>TRBD1|few|TRBV9|TRBJ2-7
TGTGCCAGCAGCTACTCCGTCACCAGGGGGCAGGATACCTCCTACGAGCAGTACTTC
CASSYSVTRGQDTSYEQYF
>TRBD2|.|TRBV10-3|TRBJ2-1
TGTGCCATCAGTGAGTCGCGGCTAGCGGGAGTACGAGAGCAGTTCTTC
CAISESRLAGVREQFF
>TRBD2|many|TRBV7-3|TRBJ2-3
TGTGCCAGCAGCTATTCAAGCGGGGCGGGAGATACGCAGTATTTT
CASSYSSGAGDTQYF
>.|once|TRBV10-3|TRBJ2-7
TGTGCCATCAGTACGGGGACCATCTCCTACGAGCAGTACTTC
CAISTGTISYEQYF
>.|.|TRBV5-4|TRBJ2-3
TGTGCCAGCAGCTGGCAGGGGAGCACAGATACGCAGTATTTT
CASSWQGSTDTQYF
>.|many|TRBV10-2|TRBJ2-2
TGCGCCAGCAGCTGGAGGGCGGACACCGGGGAGCTGTTTTTT
CASSWRADTGELFF
>.|.|TRBV18|TRBJ2-5
TGTGCCAGCCCACCAGGAGGGGGGCTAAAAGAGACCCAGTACTTC
CASPPGGGLKETQYF
>TRBD1|.|TRBV7-8|TRBJ1-6
TGTGCCAGCAGCTCACCGGGACAGAATTCACCCCTCCACTTT
CASSSPGQNSPLHF
>.|medium-sized|TRBV19|TRBJ1-5
TGTGCCTCCTCCAAGGCGGTAGATAGCAATCAGCCCCAGCATTTT
CASSKAVDSNQPQHF
>.|.|TRBV20-1|TRBJ1-6
TGCAGTGCTAGGGGGGGGGGTTCACCCCTCCACTTT
CSARGGGSPLHF
>TRBD1|many|TRBV19|TRBJ1-1
TGTGCCAGTAGTACACTACAGGGGGCAACGATGAACACTGAAGCTTTCTTT
CASSTLQGATMNTEAFF
>TRBD2|.|TRBV27|TRBJ2-3
TGTGCCAGCAGTTTAAAGACTAGCGGGTGGACAGATACGCAGTATTTT
CASSLKTSGWTDTQYF